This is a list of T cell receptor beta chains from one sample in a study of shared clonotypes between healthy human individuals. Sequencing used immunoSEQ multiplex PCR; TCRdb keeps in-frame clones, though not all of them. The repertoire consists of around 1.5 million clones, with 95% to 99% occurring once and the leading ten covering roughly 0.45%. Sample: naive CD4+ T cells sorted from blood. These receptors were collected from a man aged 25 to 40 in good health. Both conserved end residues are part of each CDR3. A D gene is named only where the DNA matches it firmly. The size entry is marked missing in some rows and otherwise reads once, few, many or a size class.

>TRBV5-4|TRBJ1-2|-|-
TGTGCCAGCAGCTCGGGTGGACGGCGGTTGTACACCTTC
CASSSGGRRLYTF
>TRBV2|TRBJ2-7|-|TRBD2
TGTGCCAGCAGCCTAGCGGGGGTCTACGAGCAGTACTTC
CASSLAGVYEQYF
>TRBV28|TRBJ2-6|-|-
TGTGCCAGCACCCGCCGTGGAGGGGGACTTACTGGGGCCAACGTCCTGACTTTC
CASTRRGGGLTGANVLTF
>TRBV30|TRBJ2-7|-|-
TGTGCCTGGCTCAGCTCCTACGAGCAGTACTTC
CAWLSSYEQYF
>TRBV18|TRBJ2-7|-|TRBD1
TGTGCCAGCTCACCAACAACAGGGGTGAACTACGAGCAGTACTTC
CASSPTTGVNYEQYF
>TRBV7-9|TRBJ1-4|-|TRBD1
TGTGCCAGCAGCGGCACGACAGGGTTCGGTGAAAAACTGTTTTTT
CASSGTTGFGEKLFF
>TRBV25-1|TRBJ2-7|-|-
TGTGCCAGCAGTGTCACAGGGATGTACGAGCAGTACTTC
CASSVTGMYEQYF
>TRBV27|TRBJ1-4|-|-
TGTGCCAGCAGTTTATCGAATAGGTTAACTAATGAAAAACTGTTTTTT
CASSLSNRLTNEKLFF
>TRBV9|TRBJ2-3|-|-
TGTGCCAGCAGCGTATCAGCGGAGATTAGCACAGATACGCAGTATTTT
CASSVSAEISTDTQYF
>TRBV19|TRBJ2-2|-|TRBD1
TGTGCCAGTATGGGGACAGGGGGTAACACCGGGGAGCTGTTTTTT
CASMGTGGNTGELFF
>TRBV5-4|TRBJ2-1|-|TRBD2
TGTGCCAGCAGCCTCTGGACTAGCGGATACAATGAGCAGTTCTTC
CASSLWTSGYNEQFF
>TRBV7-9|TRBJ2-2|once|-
TGTGCCAGCAGCTTTACAGACCTACAGGGTAGGGAGCTGTTTTTT
CASSFTDLQGRELFF
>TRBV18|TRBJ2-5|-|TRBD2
TGTGCCAGCTCACCACCGACCCTACATCCGTGGGGGGGGAGGGAGACCCAGTACTTC
CASSPPTLHPWGGRETQYF
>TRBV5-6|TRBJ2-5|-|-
TGTGCCAGCAGCTCCTTTTTATTACCTAATCCGGGGTACTTC
CASSSFLLPNPGYF
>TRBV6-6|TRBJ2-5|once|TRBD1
TGTGCCAGCAGCCTGACAGGGAACCAAGAGACCCAGTACTTC
CASSLTGNQETQYF
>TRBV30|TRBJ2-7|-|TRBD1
TGTGCCTGGAGTCCGGGACAGGTAGGGGAGCAGTACTTC
CAWSPGQVGEQYF
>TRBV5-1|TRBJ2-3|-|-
TGCGCCAGCAGCTCAAGTTCCTTCTCATCAGATACGCAGTATTTT
CASSSSSFSSDTQYF
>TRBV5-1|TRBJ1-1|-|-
TGCGCCAGCAACCTACTGGGGGGGCGAAACACTGAAGCTTTCTTT
CASNLLGGRNTEAFF
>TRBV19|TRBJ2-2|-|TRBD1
TGTGCCAGTACCCCCGGGACAGGGGGCACCGGGGAGCTGTTTTTT
CASTPGTGGTGELFF
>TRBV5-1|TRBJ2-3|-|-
TGCGCCAGCAGCTTGACCCGGAGCACAGATACGCAGTATTTT
CASSLTRSTDTQYF